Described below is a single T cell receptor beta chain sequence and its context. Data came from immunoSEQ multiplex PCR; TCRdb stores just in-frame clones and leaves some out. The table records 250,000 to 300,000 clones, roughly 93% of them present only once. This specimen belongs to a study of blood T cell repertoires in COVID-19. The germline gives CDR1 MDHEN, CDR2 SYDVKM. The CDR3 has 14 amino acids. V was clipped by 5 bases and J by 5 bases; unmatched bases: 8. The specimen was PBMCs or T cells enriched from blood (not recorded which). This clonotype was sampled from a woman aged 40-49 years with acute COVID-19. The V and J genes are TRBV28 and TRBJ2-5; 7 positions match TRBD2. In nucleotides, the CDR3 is TGTGCCAGCAGTACCCCCCGAGCGGGGGAGACCCAGTACTTC. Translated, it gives CASSTPRAGETQYF.